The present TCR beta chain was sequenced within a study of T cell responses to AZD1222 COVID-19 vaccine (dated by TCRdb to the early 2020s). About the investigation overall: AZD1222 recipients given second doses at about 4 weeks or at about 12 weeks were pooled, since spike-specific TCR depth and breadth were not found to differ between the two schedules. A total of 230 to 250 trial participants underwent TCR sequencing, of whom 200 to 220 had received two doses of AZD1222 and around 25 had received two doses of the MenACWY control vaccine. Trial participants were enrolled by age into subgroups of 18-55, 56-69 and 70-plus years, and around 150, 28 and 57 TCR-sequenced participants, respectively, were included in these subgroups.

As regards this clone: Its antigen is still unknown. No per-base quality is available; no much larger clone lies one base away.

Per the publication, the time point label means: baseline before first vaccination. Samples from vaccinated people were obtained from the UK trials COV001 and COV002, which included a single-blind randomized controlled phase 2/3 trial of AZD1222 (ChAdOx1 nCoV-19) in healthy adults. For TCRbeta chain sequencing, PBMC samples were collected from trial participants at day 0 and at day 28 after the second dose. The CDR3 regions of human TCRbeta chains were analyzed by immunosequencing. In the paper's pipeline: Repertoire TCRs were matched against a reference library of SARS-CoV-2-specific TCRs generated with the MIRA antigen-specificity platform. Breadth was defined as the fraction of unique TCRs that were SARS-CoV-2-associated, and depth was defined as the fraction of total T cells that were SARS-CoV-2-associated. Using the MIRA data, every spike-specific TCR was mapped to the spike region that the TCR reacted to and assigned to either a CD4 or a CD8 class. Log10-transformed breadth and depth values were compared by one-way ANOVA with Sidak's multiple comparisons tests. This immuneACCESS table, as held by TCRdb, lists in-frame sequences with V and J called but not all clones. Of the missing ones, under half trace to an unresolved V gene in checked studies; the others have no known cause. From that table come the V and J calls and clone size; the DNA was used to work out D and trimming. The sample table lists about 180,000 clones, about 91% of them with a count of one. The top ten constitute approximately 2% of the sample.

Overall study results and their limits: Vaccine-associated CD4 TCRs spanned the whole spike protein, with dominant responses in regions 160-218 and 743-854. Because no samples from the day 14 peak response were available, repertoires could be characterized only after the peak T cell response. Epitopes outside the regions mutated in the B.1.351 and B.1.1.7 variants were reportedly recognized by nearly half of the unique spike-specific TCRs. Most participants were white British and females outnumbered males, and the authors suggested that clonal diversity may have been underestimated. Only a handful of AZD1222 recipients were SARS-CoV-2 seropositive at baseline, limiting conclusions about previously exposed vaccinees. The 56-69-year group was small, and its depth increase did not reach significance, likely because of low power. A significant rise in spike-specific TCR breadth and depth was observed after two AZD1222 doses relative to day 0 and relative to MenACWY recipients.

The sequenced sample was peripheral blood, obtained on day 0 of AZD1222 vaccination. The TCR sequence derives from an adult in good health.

The CDR3 here reads CASSLSMGRGGKNYGYTF. The nucleotide sequence is TGTGCCAGCAGTTTATCCATGGGCAGGGGGGGCAAAAACTATGGCTACACCTTC. Here the chain combines TRBV28 and TRBJ1-2, and 7 junction bases match TRBD1. The germline V gene provides CDR1 MDHEN and CDR2 SYDVKM. For this chain, trimming is 1 base at the V end and 2 bases at the J end, and the number of junction bases without a gene match is 13. Taken from cysteine to phenylalanine, the CDR3 has 18 residues. Only the CDR3 DNA is retained, 54 bases long and in frame from the first base.